This T cell receptor beta chain is from a study of CD8 T cells in Susac syndrome. The controls, all healthy donors, were matched for age and sex. Negative magnetic isolation gave CD8+ and CD4+ cells; FACS enriched CD8+ TEMRA. The CDR3 runs to 17 residues. Trimming cost V 0 bases and J 2 bases, with 16 bases left between them. Germline V gene sequence: CDR1 KGHSH, CDR2 LQKENI. An input of about 0.5 to 1 ug of RNA was subjected to reverse transcription using random hexamers. The amplification used immunoSEQ multiplex PCR on TCR beta CDR3; it spanned 54 Vbeta and 13 Jbeta. TCRdb fed the immunoSEQ multiplex PCR reads into MiXCR, producing one record per CDR3 protein. Here the sample spans 120,000 or so distinct CDR3 sequences, roughly 94% being singletons.

Input material: CD4+ T cells from PBMCs. This receptor was identified in a human donor in good health. The J gene is TRBJ2-5, the V gene TRBV18; a weak D match, TRBD1 (6 bases). In nucleotides, the CDR3 is TGTGCCAGCTCACCACCCAGGGCAGGGACAACGCAAGAGACCCAGTACTTC. Its protein is CASSPPRAGTTQETQYF.